This T cell receptor beta chain was identified in a study of blood T cell repertoires in COVID-19. Looking at the study overall: The United States, Italy and Spain were the sources of the acute and convalescent COVID-19 samples. The cDNA or gDNA used as material had been derived from T cells, B-cell-depleted T cells, or PBMCs.

This clone turned up a few times. Original processing notes: Amplification of reference gene primers provided the estimated nucleated cell counts. Assay used: immunoSEQ multiplex PCR; TCRdb lists only in-frame clones, some missing. The DNA was the basis for D and trimming; V, J and clone size are from that table. Of over 250,000 clones detected, 83% appear once; the ten largest clones hold around a tenth. Per germline, CDR1 GTSNPN and CDR2 SVGIG (reference sequence). The CDR3 sequence is 13 residues long. V was cut by 2 bases and J by 6 bases, with 14 bases left in between. This sequence was found in a woman in her 50s who had recovered from COVID-19. Material for sequencing was peripheral blood. The chain joins TRBV30 to TRBJ2-7, with a weak D call TRBD1 (5 bases). The CDR3 DNA is TGTGCCTGGAGTATGCCCCCAGGGATCGAGCAGTACTTC. Its protein product is CAWSMPPGIEQYF.